Shown below are 15 T cell receptor beta chains from a single sample sequenced in a study of Graves' ophthalmopathy and Graves' hyperthyroidism. RNA transcripts provided the template for amplifying TCR beta CDR3 regions. The workflow started with a first-round RT-PCR run with HTBI primers and then moved on to a second-round multiplex PCR. MiXCR was run by TCRdb on the multiplex PCR reads, yielding one entry per CDR3 protein. The sample shows about 220,000 distinct CDR3 sequences, roughly 21% of them seen only once. The sample was peripheral blood. The source is a woman between 45 and 60 years old with Graves' ophthalmopathy.

The rearrangement uses TRBV19 and TRBJ2-2; 8 bases fit TRBD1. Trimming at V came to 10 bases and at J to 4 bases, leaving 8 bases not matched to a gene. CDR1 is LNHDA, CDR2 SQIVND, per germline (reference sequence). The CDR3 spans 14 residues. This CDR3 reads CATSGGVSTGELFF. CDR3 DNA sequence: TGTGCCACCTCAGGGGGCGTGAGCACCGGGGAGCTGTTTTTT.

This clonotype appeared many times. The chain couples TRBV27 to TRBJ2-5; no clear D gene. V was shortened by 0 bases and J by 5 bases, with 10 bases between the two germline ends. CDR1 and CDR2 (germline): MNHEY, SMNVEV (reference sequence). The CDR3 has 14 amino acids. CDR3 amino acids: CASSLSFGGETQYF. For the CDR3, the DNA is TGTGCCAGCAGTTTATCGTTCGGTGGGGAGACCCAGTACTTC.

This clonotype was seen at least ten times. The chain has TRBV12-3 or TRBV12-4 and TRBJ1-2; D is unresolved. V was shortened by 4 bases and J by 6 bases, with 12 bases between the two germline ends. There are 13 residues in the CDR3. DNA for the CDR3: TGTGCCAGCAGTTCGTTCACCGAGGATGGCTACACCTTC. Translating it yields CASSSFTEDGYTF.

This clonotype was found a few times. A read error is possible here, since a much larger clone lies one base away. The chain combines TRBV28 with TRBJ2-2, with D perhaps matching TRBD1 or TRBD2 (5 bases each). The CDR3 runs to 19 residues. Germline V gene sequence: CDR1 MDHEN, CDR2 SYDVKM. The ends were cut back, 6 bases at V and 0 bases at J, with 23 bases in the middle. The chain's CDR3 is CASRPLQWGPRANTGELFF. The CDR3 DNA sequence: TGTGCCAGCAGACCCCTCCAGTGGGGACCCCGCGCGAACACCGGGGAGCTGTTTTTT.

This clonotype was detected many times. The rearrangement joins TRBV12-3 or TRBV12-4 to TRBJ2-5; no clear D gene. The V gene lost 6 bases and the J gene lost 5 bases, with 25 bases spanning the gap. The CDR3 totals 17 residues. CDR3 in amino acids: CASSIESGGSAKETQYF. The CDR3 region has the DNA TGTGCCAGCAGCATAGAATCCGGCGGCTCGGCAAAGGAGACCCAGTACTTC.

This clonotype was recorded many times. V and J are TRBV20-1 and TRBJ1-6; D is undetermined. The CDR3 runs 15 residues. Germline CDR1 DFQATT, CDR2 SNEGSKA (reference sequence). V shed 1 base and J shed 5 bases, with 12 bases lying between them. CDR3 DNA: TGCAGTGCTAGAGTGGGGAACGGAGATAATTCACCCCTCCACTTT. The encoded protein is CSARVGNGDNSPLHF.

This clonotype appeared many times. The chain links TRBV5-1 to TRBJ2-7, with D perhaps matching TRBD1 (5 bases). Trimming removed 4 bases from V and 3 bases from J, with 11 bases in between. Germline CDR1 is SGHRS and CDR2 is YFSETQ. The CDR3 sequence is 13 residues long. The DNA of the CDR3 is TGCGCCAGCAGCATCGACAGAGTCTACGAGCAGTACTTC. Translation: CASSIDRVYEQYF. The full variable domain, in which reference TRBV5-1 and TRBJ2-7 provide the parts outside the CDR3, is KAGVTQTPRYLIKTRGQQVTLSCSPISGHRSVSWYQQTPGQGLQFLFEYFSETQRNKGNFPGRFSGRQFSNSRSEMNVSTLELGDSALYLCASSIDRVYEQYFGPGTRLTVT.

This clonotype was detected ten times or more. The chain links TRBV19 to TRBJ2-7; the D is unclear. The V end lost 7 bases, the J end lost 2 bases, and 12 bases lay between the germline ends. CDR1 and CDR2 (germline): LNHDA, SQIVND (reference sequence). The CDR3 totals 13 residues. CDR3 residues: CASNFGSTYEQYF. CDR3 nucleotides: TGTGCCAGTAATTTCGGCTCGACCTACGAGCAGTACTTC.

This clonotype was detected ten times or more. The gene calls are TRBV15 and TRBJ2-4; possibly TRBD1 or TRBD2 for D (5 bases each). V was trimmed by 5 bases and J by 1 base, leaving 6 bases between them. The CDR3 runs to 13 residues. Germline loops: CDR1 LNHNV, CDR2 YYDKDF (reference sequence). CDR3 in amino acids: CATSEGAKNIQYF. The DNA for the CDR3 is TGTGCCACCAGCGAGGGGGCCAAAAACATTCAGTACTTC.

This clonotype was counted a few times. The V call is TRBV6-1, the J call TRBJ2-2, with a weak D call TRBD1 (5 bases). In germline, CDR1 is MNHNS, CDR2 SASEGT. CDR3 length: 17 amino acids. Trimming took off 6 bases at V and 4 bases at J, with 21 bases between the two ends. CDR3 protein: CASSPWGAQGGTGELFF. The CDR3 DNA reads as TGTGCCAGCAGCCCATGGGGCGCCCAAGGTGGCACCGGGGAGCTGTTTTTT.

This clonotype was counted ten times or more. V and J are TRBV10-3 and TRBJ1-2; D gene unclear. The germline V gene has CDR1 ENHRY and CDR2 SYGVKD. V lost 3 bases and J 2 bases, leaving 4 bases between the germline ends. This CDR3 has 12 residues. CDR3 in DNA: TGTGCCATCAGTGAAGGGAACTATGGCTACACCTTC. Translated, it gives CAISEGNYGYTF.

This clonotype came up many times. The V gene is TRBV7-8, the J gene TRBJ2-7; 10 bases map to TRBD1. The CDR3 totals 15 residues. The germline V gene encodes CDR1 SGHVS and CDR2 FQNEAQ. V was pared by 1 base and J by 2 bases, with 2 bases of the junction left unmatched. CDR3 nucleotide sequence: TGTGCCAGCAGCTTAGGACAGGGGGCCACCTACGAGCAGTACTTC. This encodes CASSLGQGATYEQYF. The full variable domain, in which reference TRBV7-8 and TRBJ2-7 provide the parts outside the CDR3, is GAGVSQSPRYKVAKRGQDVALRCDPISGHVSLFWYQQALGQGPEFLTYFQNEAQLDKSGLPSDRFFAERPEGSVSTLKIQRTQQEDSAVYLCASSLGQGATYEQYFGPGTRLTVT.

Turning to this clonotype: A read error may account for a junction end that differs from germline. The chain combines TRBV6-5 with TRBJ1-6, with D perhaps matching TRBD1 (6 bases). Germline V gene sequence: CDR1 MNHEY, CDR2 SVGAGI. CDR3 length: 16 residues. The CDR3 region has the DNA TGTGCCATCAGTTACAGGGAAAGCTCCTATAATTCACCCCTCCACTTT. This gives the protein CAISYRESSYNSPLHF.

This clonotype showed up just a few times. The chain uses TRBV28 and TRBJ2-5; 7 nucleotides agree with TRBD2. Per germline, CDR1 MDHEN and CDR2 SYDVKM. J gave up 2 bases and V 9 bases, and 6 bases lay outside the gene matches. The CDR3 spans 13 residues. The DNA of the CDR3 is TGTGCCAGACATCTTAGCGGGCAAGAGACCCAGTACTTC. It translates to CARHLSGQETQYF.

This sequence joins TRBV18 and TRBJ2-2; no reliable D call. Germline V lookup: CDR1 KGHSH, CDR2 LQKENI. Between the trimmed V and J ends, which lost 2 bases and 1 base, there was a span of 8 bases. The CDR3 extends over 15 amino acids. The CDR3 region is CASSPRKGNTGELFF. The CDR3, as DNA: TGTGCCAGCTCACCAAGGAAAGGGAACACCGGGGAGCTGTTTTTT.